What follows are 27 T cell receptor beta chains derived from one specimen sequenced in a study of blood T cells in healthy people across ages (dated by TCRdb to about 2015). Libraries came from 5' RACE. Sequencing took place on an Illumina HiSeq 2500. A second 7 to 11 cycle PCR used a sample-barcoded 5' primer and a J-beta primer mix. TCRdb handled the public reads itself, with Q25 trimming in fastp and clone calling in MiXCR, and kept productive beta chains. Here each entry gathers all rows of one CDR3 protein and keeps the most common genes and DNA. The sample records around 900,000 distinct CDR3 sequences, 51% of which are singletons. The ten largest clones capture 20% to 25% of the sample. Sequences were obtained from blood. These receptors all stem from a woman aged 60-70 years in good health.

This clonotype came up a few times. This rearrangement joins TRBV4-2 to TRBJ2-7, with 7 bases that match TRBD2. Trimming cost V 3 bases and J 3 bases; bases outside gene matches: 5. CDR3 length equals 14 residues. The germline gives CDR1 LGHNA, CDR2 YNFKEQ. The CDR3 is CASSHLAESYEQYF. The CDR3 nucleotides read TGTGCCAGCAGCCACCTAGCGGAAAGCTACGAGCAGTACTTC.

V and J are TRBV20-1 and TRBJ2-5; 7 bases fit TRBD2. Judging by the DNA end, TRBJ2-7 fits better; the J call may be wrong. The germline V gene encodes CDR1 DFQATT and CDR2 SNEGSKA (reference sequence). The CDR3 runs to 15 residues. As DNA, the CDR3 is TGCAGTGCTAGAAGGGGAGGGACTGCGAGCAGCGAGCAGTACTTC. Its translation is CSARRGGTASSEQYF.

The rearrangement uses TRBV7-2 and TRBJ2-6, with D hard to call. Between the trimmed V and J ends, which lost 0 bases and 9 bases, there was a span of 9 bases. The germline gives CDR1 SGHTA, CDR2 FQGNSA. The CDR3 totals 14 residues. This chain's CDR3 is CASSLARFDNVLTF. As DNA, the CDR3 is TGTGCCAGCAGCTTAGCGCGTTTTGACAACGTCCTGACTTTC.

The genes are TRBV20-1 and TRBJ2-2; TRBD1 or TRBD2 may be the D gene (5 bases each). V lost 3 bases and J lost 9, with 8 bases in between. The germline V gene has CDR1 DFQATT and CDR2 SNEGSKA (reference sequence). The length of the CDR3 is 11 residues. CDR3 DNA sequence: TGCAGTGCTAGGGGGGACCGGGAGCTGTTTTTT. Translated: CSARGDRELFF.

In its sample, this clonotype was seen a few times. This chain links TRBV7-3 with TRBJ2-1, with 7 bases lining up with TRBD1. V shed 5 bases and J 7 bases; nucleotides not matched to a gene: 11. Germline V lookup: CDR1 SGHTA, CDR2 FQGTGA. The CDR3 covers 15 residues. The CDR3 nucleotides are TGTGCCAGCAGCACCCTAAGGGGGCTGGATAATGAGCAGTTCTTC. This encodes CASSTLRGLDNEQFF.

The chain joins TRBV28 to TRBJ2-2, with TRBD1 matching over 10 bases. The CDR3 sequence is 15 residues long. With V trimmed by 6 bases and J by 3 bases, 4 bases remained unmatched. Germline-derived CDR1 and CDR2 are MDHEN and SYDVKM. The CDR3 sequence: CASRHGTGDTGELFF. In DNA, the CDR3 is TGTGCCAGCAGGCACGGGACAGGGGACACCGGGGAGCTGTTTTTT. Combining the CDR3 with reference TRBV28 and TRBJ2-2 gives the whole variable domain DVKVTQSSRYLVKRTGEKVFLECVQDMDHENMFWYRQDPGLGLRLIYFSYDVKMKEKGDIPEGYSVSREKKERFSLILESASTNQTSMYLCASRHGTGDTGELFFGEGSRLTVL.

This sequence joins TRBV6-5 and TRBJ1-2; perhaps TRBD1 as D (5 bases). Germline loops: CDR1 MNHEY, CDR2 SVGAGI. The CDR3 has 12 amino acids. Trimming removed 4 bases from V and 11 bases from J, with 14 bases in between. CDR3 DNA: TGTGCCAGCAGTTGGGACGGCTTACATTACACCTTC. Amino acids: CASSWDGLHYTF.

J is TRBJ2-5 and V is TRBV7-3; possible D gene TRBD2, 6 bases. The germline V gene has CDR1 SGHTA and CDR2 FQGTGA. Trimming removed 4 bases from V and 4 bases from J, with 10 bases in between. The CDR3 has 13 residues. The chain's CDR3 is CASSWEVGETQYF. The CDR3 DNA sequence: TGTGCCAGCAGCTGGGAGGTGGGAGAGACCCAGTACTTC. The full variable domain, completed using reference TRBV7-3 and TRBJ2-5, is GAGVSQTPSNKVTEKGKYVELRCDPISGHTALYWYRQSLGQGPEFLIYFQGTGAADDSGLPNDRFFAVRPEGSVSTLKIQRTERGDSAVYLCASSWEVGETQYFGPGTRLLVL.

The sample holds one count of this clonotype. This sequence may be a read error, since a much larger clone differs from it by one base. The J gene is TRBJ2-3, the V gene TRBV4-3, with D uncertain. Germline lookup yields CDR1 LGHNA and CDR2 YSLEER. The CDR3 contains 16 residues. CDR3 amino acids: CASSQGPSSGTDTQCF. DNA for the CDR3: TGCGCCAGCAGCCAAGGCCCTTCATCGGGCACAGATACGCAGTGTTTT.

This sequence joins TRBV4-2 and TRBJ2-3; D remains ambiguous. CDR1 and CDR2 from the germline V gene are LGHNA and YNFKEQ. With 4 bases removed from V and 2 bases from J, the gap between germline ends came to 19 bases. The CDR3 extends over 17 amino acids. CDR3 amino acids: CASSRTLSLVDTDTQYF. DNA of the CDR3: TGTGCCAGCAGCCGAACCCTCAGCCTGGTCGACACAGATACGCAGTATTTT.

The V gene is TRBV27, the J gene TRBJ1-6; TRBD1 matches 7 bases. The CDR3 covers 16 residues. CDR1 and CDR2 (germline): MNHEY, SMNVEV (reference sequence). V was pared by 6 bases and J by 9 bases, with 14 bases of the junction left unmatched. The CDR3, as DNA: TGTGCCAGCAGACCTTCAGGCAGGGGGTGGGTTTCACCCCTCCACTTT. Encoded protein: CASRPSGRGWVSPLHF.

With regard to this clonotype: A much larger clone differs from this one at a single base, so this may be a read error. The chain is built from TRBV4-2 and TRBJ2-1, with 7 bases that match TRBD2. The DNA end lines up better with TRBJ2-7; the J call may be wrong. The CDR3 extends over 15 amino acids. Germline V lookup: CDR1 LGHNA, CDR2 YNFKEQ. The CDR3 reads CASSQVWEGRNEQYF. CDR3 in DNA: TGTGCCAGCAGCCAAGTATGGGAGGGCCGGAATGAGCAGTACTTC.

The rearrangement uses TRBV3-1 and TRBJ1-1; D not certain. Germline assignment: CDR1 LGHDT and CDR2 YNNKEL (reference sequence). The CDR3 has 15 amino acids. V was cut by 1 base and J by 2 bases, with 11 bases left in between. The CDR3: CASSQAGQRNTEAFF. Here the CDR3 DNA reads TGTGCCAGCAGCCAAGCCGGCCAGCGAAACACTGAAGCTTTCTTT.

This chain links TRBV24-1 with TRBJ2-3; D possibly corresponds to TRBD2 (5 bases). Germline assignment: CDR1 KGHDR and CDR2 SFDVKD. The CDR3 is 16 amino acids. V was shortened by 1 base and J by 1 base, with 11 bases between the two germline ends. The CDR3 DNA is TGTGCCACCAGTGATTTCCACGGGATGGGCACAGATACGCAGTATTTT. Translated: CATSDFHGMGTDTQYF.

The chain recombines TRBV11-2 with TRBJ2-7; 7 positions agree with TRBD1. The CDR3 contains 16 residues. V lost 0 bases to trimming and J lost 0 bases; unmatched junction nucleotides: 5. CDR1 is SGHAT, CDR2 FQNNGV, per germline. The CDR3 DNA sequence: TGTGCCAGCAGCTTAGAGGGGACAGTTCCCTCCTACGAGCAGTACTTC. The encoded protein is CASSLEGTVPSYEQYF.

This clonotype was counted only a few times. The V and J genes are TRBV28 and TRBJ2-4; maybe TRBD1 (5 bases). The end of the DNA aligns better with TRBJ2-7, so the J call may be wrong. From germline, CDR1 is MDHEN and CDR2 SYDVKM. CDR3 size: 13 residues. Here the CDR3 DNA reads TGTGCCAGCAGTCCAGGGATCGGGTACGAGCAGTACTTC. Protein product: CASSPGIGYEQYF.

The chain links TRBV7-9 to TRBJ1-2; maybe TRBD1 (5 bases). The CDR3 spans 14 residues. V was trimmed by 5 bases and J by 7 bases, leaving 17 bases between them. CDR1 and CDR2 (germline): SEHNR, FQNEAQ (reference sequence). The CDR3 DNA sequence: TGTGCCAGCAGCCCCCCGGGGCAGCTTCTTGGCTACACCTTC. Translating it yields CASSPPGQLLGYTF.

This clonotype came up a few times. The DNA for the CDR3 is TGTGCCAGCAGCTCGGAGTCTAATTCACCCCTCCACTTT. Translated: CASSSESNSPLHF. V is TRBV7-2 and J is TRBJ1-6; no reliable D call. Germline CDR1 and CDR2: SGHTA and FQGNSA. V was shortened by 4 bases and J by 6 bases, with 7 bases between the two germline ends. The length of the CDR3 is 13 residues.

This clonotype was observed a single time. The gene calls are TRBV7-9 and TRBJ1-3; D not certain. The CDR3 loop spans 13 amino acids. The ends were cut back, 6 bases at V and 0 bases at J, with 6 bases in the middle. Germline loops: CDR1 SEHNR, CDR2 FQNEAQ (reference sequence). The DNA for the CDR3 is TGTGCCAGCAGTCGGGCCTCTGGAAACACCATATATTTT. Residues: CASSRASGNTIYF.

The CDR3 DNA reads TGTGCCAGCAGCCCCGCCGGGACTAGCGGCTACGAGCAGTACTTC. It encodes CASSPAGTSGYEQYF. V is TRBV7-2 and J is TRBJ2-7; TRBD2 matches at 11 bases. The CDR3 contains 15 residues. With V trimmed by 5 bases and J by 3 bases, 6 bases remained unmatched. Per the germline V gene, CDR1 is SGHTA and CDR2 is FQGNSA.

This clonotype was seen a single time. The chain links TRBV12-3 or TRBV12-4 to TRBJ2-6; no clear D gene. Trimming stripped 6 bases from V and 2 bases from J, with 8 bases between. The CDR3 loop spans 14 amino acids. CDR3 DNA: TGTGCCAGCAGGCCCTCGACTGGGGCCAACGTCCTGACTTTC. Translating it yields CASRPSTGANVLTF.

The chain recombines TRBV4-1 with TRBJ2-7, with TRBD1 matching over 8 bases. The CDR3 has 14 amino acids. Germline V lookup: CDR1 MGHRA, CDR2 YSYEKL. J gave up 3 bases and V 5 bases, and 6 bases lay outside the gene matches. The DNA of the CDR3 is TGCGCCAGCAGCTACCGACAGGGGCTCTACGAGCAGTACTTC. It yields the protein CASSYRQGLYEQYF.

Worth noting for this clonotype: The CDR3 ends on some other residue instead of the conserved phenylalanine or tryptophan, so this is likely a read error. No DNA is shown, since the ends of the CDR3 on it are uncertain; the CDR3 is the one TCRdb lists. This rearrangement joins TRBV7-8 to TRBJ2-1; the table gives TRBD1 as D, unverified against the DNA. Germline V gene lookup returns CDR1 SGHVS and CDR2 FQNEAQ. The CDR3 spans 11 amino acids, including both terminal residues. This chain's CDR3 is CASSLALGEIY.

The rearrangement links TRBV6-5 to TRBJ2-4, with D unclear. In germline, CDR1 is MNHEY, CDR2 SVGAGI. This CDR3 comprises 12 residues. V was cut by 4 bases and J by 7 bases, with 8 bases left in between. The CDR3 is CASSSIGNIQYF. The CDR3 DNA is TGTGCCAGCAGTTCTATTGGGAACATTCAGTACTTC.

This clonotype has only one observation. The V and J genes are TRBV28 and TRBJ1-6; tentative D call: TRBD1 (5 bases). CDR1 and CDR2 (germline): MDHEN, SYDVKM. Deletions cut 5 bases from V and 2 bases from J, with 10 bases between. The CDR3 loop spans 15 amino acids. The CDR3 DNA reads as TGTGCCAGCAGTCGACAGCAAACCTATAATTCACCCCTCCACTTT. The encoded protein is CASSRQQTYNSPLHF.

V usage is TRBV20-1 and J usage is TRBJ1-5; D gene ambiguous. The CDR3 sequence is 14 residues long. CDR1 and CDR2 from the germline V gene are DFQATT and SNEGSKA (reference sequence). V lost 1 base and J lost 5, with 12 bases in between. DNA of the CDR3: TGCAGTGCTAGAGTCCCAACCCACGATCAGCCCCAGCATTTT. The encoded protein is CSARVPTHDQPQHF.

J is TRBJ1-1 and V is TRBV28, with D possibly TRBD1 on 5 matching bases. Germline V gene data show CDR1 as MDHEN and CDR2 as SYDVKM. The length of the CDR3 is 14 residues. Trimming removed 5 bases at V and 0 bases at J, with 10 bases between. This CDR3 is CASSRQLMNTEAFF. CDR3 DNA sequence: TGTGCCAGCAGTCGACAGCTAATGAACACTGAAGCTTTCTTT. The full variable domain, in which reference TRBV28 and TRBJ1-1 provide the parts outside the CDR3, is DVKVTQSSRYLVKRTGEKVFLECVQDMDHENMFWYRQDPGLGLRLIYFSYDVKMKEKGDIPEGYSVSREKKERFSLILESASTNQTSMYLCASSRQLMNTEAFFGQGTRLTVV.